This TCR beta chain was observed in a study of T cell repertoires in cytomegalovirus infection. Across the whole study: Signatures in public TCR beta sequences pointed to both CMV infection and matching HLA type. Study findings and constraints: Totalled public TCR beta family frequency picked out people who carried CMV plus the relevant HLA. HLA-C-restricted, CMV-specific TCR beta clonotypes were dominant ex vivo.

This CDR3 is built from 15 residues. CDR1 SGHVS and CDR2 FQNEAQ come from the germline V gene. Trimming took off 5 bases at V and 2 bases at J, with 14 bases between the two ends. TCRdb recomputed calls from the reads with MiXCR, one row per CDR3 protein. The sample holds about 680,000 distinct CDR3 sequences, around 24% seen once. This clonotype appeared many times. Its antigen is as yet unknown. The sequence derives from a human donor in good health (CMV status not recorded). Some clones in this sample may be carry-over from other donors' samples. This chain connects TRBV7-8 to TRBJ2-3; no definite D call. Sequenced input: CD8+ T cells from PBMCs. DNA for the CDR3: TGTGCCAGCAGCCGTAGACAAACTACCACAGATACGCAGTATTTT. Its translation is CASSRRQTTTDTQYF.